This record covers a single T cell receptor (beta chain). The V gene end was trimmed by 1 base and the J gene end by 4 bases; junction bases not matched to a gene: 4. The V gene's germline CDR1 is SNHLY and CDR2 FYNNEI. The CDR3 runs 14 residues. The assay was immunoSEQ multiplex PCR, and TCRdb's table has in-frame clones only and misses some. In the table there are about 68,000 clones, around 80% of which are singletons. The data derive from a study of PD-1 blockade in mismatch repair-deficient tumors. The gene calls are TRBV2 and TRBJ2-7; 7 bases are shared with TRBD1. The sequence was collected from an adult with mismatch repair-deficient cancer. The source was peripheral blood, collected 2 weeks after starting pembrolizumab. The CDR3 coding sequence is TGTGCCAGCAGTGAAGACAGGGGTCAGTACGAGCAGTACTTC. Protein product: CASSEDRGQYEQYF. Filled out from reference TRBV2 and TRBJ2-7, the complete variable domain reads EPEVTQTPSHQVTQMGQEVILRCVPISNHLYFYWYRQILGQKVEFLVSFYNNEISEKSEIFDDQFSVERPDGSNFTLKIRSTKLEDSAMYFCASSEDRGQYEQYFGPGTRLTVT.